This TCR beta chain was recovered during a study of T-cell reconstitution after alpha-beta-depleted transplantation in children. Regarding this clonotype: Its antigen remains unknown.

This CDR3 is built from 16 residues. V was shortened by 5 bases and J by 0 bases, with 17 bases between the two germline ends. Per the germline V gene, CDR1 is PRHDT and CDR2 is FYEKMQ (reference sequence). A TCRbeta library incorporating unique molecular identifiers was prepared. TCRdb passed the PCR reads through MiXCR, listing each CDR3 protein once. This sample has around 270,000 distinct CDR3 sequences, with nearly 8% found just once. Study-wide results and limits: At around two months after transplant, the alpha-beta T cells were reportedly derived from several hundred expanded clones that came from non-depleted graft cells. By one year post-transplant, T-cell counts and diversity largely arose from T cells that were newly produced.

This receptor was identified in a female patient between 2 and 15 years old who had a stem cell transplant for Fanconi anemia, so the T cells may come from the graft donor. The genes are TRBV13 and TRBJ2-7; D may be TRBD2 (5 bases). This sample comprised peripheral blood, obtained 360 days after TCRalphabeta/CD19-depleted stem cell transplant. Here the CDR3 reads CASSSNARTSSYEQYF. As DNA, the CDR3 is TGTGCCAGCAGCAGCAATGCACGAACTAGCTCCTACGAGCAGTACTTC.